This T cell receptor beta chain was captured by sequencing in a study of T-cell reconstitution after alpha-beta-depleted transplantation in children. Trimming removed 4 bases at V and 0 bases at J, with 10 bases between. Germline V CDR1 and CDR2: SGHRS, YFSETQ. The length of the CDR3 is 15 residues. Unique molecular identifiers were used in preparing the TCRbeta library. TCRdb re-called the PCR reads with MiXCR, one entry per CDR3 protein. Among about 830,000 distinct CDR3 sequences, around 15% were seen once, and the ten largest hold around 5.3%. Sequencing was performed on PBMCs, mostly from graft donor cells, taken 360 days after TCRalphabeta/CD19-depleted stem cell transplant. The genes are TRBV5-1 and TRBJ1-4, with a tentative D call TRBD1 (5 bases). This receptor was identified in a male patient aged 10 to 17 who had a stem cell transplant for acute lymphoblastic leukemia, so the T cells may come from the graft donor. The CDR3 DNA follows: TGCGCCAGCAGCCCGGACACTTCAACTAATGAAAAACTGTTTTTT. Its protein product is CASSPDTSTNEKLFF.